The present entry profiles one TCR beta chain with its context. This PCR relied on a set of 60 Vbeta primers and 13 Jbeta primers. TCRdb's table, derived via immunoSEQ multiplex PCR, lists solely in-frame clones and lacks some. The data contain over 150,000 clones, 78% of them seen just once; the ten biggest clones take up about 12%. The CDR3 length is 15 residues. This entry is derived from a study of cytomegalovirus exposure and HLA in healthy donors. The sample was PBMCs. The V and J genes are TRBV21-1 and TRBJ1-5; the D call TRBD1 from the table was never checked on the DNA. TRBV21-1 is a documented pseudogene. This receptor was obtained from a woman between 50 and 59 years old in good health and CMV-seropositive. CDR3 in amino acids: CASSTRQAPNQPQHF. DNA for the CDR3: TGTGCCAGCAGCACCAGACAGGCTCCCAATCAGCCCCAGCATTTT.